This T cell receptor (beta chain) is from a study of CD8+ T cells in alopecia areata. Overall study findings and caveats: For baseline CD8+ expansion, any link to response stays uncertain with one nonresponder. Scalp specimens additionally yield sequences from normal skin's resident alphabeta T cells. Throughout tofacitinib, many expanded lesional clones continued to persist in scalp and blood. Scalp clonality dropped significantly under tofacitinib, as did expanded CD8+ top-100 clones.

Regarding this clone: The antigen remains undetermined.

Treatment of the sample: oral pan-JAK inhibitor, 5-10 mg twice daily. Reverse transcription of extracted RNA yielded cDNA, which provided the sequencing template. Generated by immunoSEQ multiplex PCR, the TCRdb table keeps only in-frame clones and is missing some. The data hold approximately 140,000 clones, with roughly 86% observed a single time. This CDR3 contains 13 residues. V gave up 7 bases and J gave up 1 base, with 12 bases separating them. Germline CDR1 is SQVTM and CDR2 is ANQGSEA. Source: CD8+ T cells sorted from blood, taken at week 4, from a patient treated with tofacitinib. The TCR comes from a human donor with alopecia areata. V usage is TRBV29-1 and J usage is TRBJ2-3; D is possibly TRBD1 (6 bases). Here the CDR3 reads CSAGRQGTDTQYF. Written as DNA, the CDR3 is TGCAGCGCTGGGAGACAGGGCACAGATACGCAGTATTTT.